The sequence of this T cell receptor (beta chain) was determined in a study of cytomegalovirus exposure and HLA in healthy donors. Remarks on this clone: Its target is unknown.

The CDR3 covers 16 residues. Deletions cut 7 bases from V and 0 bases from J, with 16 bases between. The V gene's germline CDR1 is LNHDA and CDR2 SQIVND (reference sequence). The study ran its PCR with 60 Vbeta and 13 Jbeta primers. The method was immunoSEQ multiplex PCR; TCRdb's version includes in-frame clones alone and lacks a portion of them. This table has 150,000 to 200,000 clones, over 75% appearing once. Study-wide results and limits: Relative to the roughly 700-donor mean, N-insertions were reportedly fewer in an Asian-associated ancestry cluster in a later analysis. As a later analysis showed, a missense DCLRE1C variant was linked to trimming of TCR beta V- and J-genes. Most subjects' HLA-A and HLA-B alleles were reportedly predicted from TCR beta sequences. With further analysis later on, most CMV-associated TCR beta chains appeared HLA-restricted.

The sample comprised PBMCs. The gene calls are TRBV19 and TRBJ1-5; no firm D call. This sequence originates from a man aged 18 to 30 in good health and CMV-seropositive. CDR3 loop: CASNALQSYSNQPQHF. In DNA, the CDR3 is TGTGCCAGTAACGCGCTACAGAGTTATAGCAATCAGCCCCAGCATTTT.